This TCR beta chain was observed in a study of human T cells and chemical hapten exposure. Time point noted: patch test 1, 2 weeks after DPC sensitization. Documented treatment: therapeutic diphenylcyclopropenone sensitization with weekly scalp DPC. The CDR3 length is 15 residues. The germline CDR1 and CDR2 sequences are MNHNY and SVGAGI (reference sequence). Trimming took 2 bases from V and 5 from J; bases not matched to a gene: 7. TCRdb reprocessed the RACE reads with MiXCR, giving one entry per CDR3 protein. This table has tens of thousands of distinct CDR3 sequences, around 30% appearing once. The J gene is TRBJ2-3, the V gene TRBV6-6; 7 bases map to TRBD1. The sample here was whole blood, taken in connection with sensitization to the hapten diphenylcyclopropenone (DPC). This sequence was found in a man aged 35-49 years with alopecia areata. Some clones in this sample may be carry-over from other donors' samples. The CDR3, as DNA: TGTGCCAGCAGTTACCCTGGACAGGAACTAGATACGCAGTATTTT. Amino acids: CASSYPGQELDTQYF.